The T cell receptor beta chain described here comes from a study of T-cell reconstitution after alpha-beta-depleted transplantation in children. General study findings and limits: Diversity of TCRbeta at day 60 was high in some patients, arising from surviving recipient T cells and thymic progenitors. Reported findings indicate that, about two months after transplant, alpha-beta T cells came from several hundred expanded clones, which were derived from non-depleted graft cells.

J gave up 3 bases and V 3 bases, and 2 bases lay outside the gene matches. The CDR3 runs to 14 residues. Using unique molecular identifiers, the investigators prepared the TCRbeta library. In TCRdb, the PCR reads were re-called with MiXCR into one record per CDR3 protein. The sample shows 500,000 to 650,000 distinct CDR3 sequences, about 10% of them seen only once. This clonotype was recorded many times. The antigen is undetermined. The source material was PBMCs, mostly from graft donor cells, sampled 180 days after TCRalphabeta/CD19-depleted stem cell transplant. This chain uses TRBV12-3 or TRBV12-4 with TRBJ1-2; TRBD1 matches at 9 bases. This clonotype originated in a female patient between 2 and 15 years old who had a stem cell transplant for aplastic anemia, so the T cells may come from the graft donor. The CDR3, as DNA: TGTGCCAGCAGTTTGGGACAGGGACACTATGGCTACACCTTC. Protein sequence: CASSLGQGHYGYTF.